The entry below gives a single T cell receptor (beta chain) sequence along with its context. Its antigen is undetermined. The germline CDR1 and CDR2 sequences are SNHLY and FYNNEI. The germline V and J ends were trimmed by 7 bases and 7 bases, with 14 bases remaining between them. The CDR3 totals 12 residues. These data originate in a study of a mutant IDH1 vaccine in newly diagnosed glioma. Study details: The treated group averaged approximately 38 years old and was roughly 62% male, about 40% female. Earlier therapy was either radiotherapy, temozolomide, or both, and most got both. Study-wide results and limits: Among patients, around 93% showed immune responses induced by the vaccine.

Time point defined: baseline, week 1 (first vaccination visit). Treatment: pre-vaccination baseline after standard-of-care therapy. Astrocytomas that were new, WHO grade 3 or 4, IDH1-mutant and ATRX-lost were present in the donors. The repertoire was sequenced with immunoSEQ multiplex PCR; TCRdb's copy has only in-frame clones and lacks some. The sample has approximately 100,000 clones, 70% to 90% seen once. The sample here was PBMCs, taken from a glioma patient treated with radiotherapy, temozolomide or both. The source of this sequence is a woman in her forties or fifties with glioma. The chain recombines TRBV2 with TRBJ2-7; unclear D gene. CDR3 nucleotides: TGTGCCAGCACTCCAGACACTTCGGAGCAGTACTTC. Its protein product is CASTPDTSEQYF.